Here is one T cell receptor beta chain with its context. Its antigen is unknown. Vbeta (60) and Jbeta (13) primers were used in the PCR. Using immunoSEQ multiplex PCR, the repertoire was profiled, and TCRdb retains in-frame clones only, with some absent. This repertoire shows 100,000 to 150,000 clones, about two thirds found once; its top ten account for about 2.6%. The CDR3 has 16 residues. The germline V gene has CDR1 SNHLY and CDR2 FYNNEI. V was clipped by 6 bases and J by 4 bases; unmatched bases: 11. Not recorded for this donor was the CMV serostatus. This sample stems from a study of cytomegalovirus exposure and HLA in healthy donors. Study results and caveats: The analysis excluded some indistinguishable V segments, including TRBV6-2 and TRBV6-3. The study had only CMV serostatus as immune exposure information.

The sample was PBMCs. The chain employs TRBV2 and TRBJ2-1, with 8 bases aligning to TRBD1. The TCR sequence derives from a human donor in good health. The CDR3 DNA reads TGTGCCAGCAGGACCAGGACAGGGCCTCGATACAATGAGCAGTTCTTC. Its protein is CASRTRTGPRYNEQFF.